The entry below describes one TCR beta chain. The repertoire was sequenced with immunoSEQ multiplex PCR; TCRdb's copy has only in-frame clones and lacks some. The table shows under 1 million clones, with 80% to 95% occurring only once. The record originates from a study of shared clonotypes between healthy human individuals. The wider study: Those who served as donors were a couple of women and three men between the ages of 18 and 49.

The naive CD8 subset, CD45RO-negative cells positively selected for CCR7, excluded terminally differentiated effector memory CD45RA+ cells. This CDR3 has 15 amino acids. In germline, CDR1 is MNHEY, CDR2 SMNVEV (reference sequence). V lost 7 bases and J lost 0, with 13 bases in between. The sequenced sample consisted of naive CD8+ T cells sorted from blood. The chain joins TRBV27 to TRBJ2-1; a weak D match, TRBD2 (7 bases). The TCR was taken from a man aged 25 to 45 in good health. CDR3 in amino acids: CASKGGISSYNEQFF. CDR3 sequence (DNA): TGTGCCAGCAAGGGGGGGATAAGCTCCTACAATGAGCAGTTCTTC.